This is a list of T cell receptor beta chains from one sample in a study of shared clonotypes between healthy human individuals. Repertoires were generated with immunoSEQ multiplex PCR, while TCRdb's copy carries only in-frame clones and drops some. This repertoire shows roughly 2,300,000 clones, less than 95% found once; its top ten account for about 0.41%. Sequencing used naive CD4+ T cells from PBMCs. The receptors here all came from a man aged 18 to 29 in good health. Some clones in this sample may be carry-over from other donors' samples. The CDR3 runs from the conserved cysteine through the conserved F or W. D genes are given only for firm matches.

d_call	v_call	j_call	cdr3_aa
.	TRBV5-1	TRBJ1-5	CASSLGREGQPQHF
TRBD2	TRBV2	TRBJ2-2	CASSEDGSGRAPGDTGELFF
.	TRBV15	TRBJ1-3	CATSRETSLLSGNTIYF
.	TRBV9	TRBJ2-1	CASSGYGGTYNEQFF
.	TRBV6-1	TRBJ2-3	CASGVYVTQYF
TRBD2	TRBV6-5	TRBJ2-7	CASSYYASGIYEQYF
.	TRBV7-3	TRBJ2-1	CASSLAPLGGEQFF
TRBD1	TRBV5-1	TRBJ1-2	CASRQADRADGGYTF
TRBD1	TRBV15	TRBJ2-3	CATSVGTGGVEDTQYF
.	TRBV7-2	TRBJ2-2	CASSSQRRKAGELFF
TRBD1	TRBV30	TRBJ1-2	CAWSEGALYGYTF
.	TRBV7-2	TRBJ2-7	CASSLVSADLGLEQYF
TRBD1	TRBV5-6	TRBJ1-3	CASSFWPGTDGNTIYF
.	TRBV15	TRBJ1-1	CATSRGQNTEAFF
.	TRBV30	TRBJ1-3	CAWSVLLLPSSGNTIYF
.	TRBV5-1	TRBJ2-4	CASSLRSENIQYF
.	TRBV27	TRBJ1-2	CASRGHSNYGYTF
.	TRBV6-1	TRBJ1-3	CASTTLPSPGNTIYF
.	TRBV7-7	TRBJ1-4	CASRVEAATNEKLFF
.	TRBV27	TRBJ2-5	CASSFSRSQETQYF
.	TRBV15	TRBJ2-5	CATSASGEETQYF
.	TRBV5-1	TRBJ2-1	CASSLAGLISISLYHNEQFF
.	TRBV7-2	TRBJ1-5	CASSLRSGAVNQPQHF
.	TRBV11-2	TRBJ2-1	CASSFLRVGSYNEQFF
TRBD2	TRBV9	TRBJ2-7	CASSVGGRGSEQYF
TRBD1	TRBV30	TRBJ1-2	CARGRQGIDGYTF
.	TRBV27	TRBJ1-3	CASSPRGSSGNTIYF
TRBD1	TRBV30	TRBJ2-7	CAWGPDRGSEQYF
.	TRBV7-2	TRBJ2-1	CASSLAGSYNEQFF
TRBD1	TRBV5-1	TRBJ2-7	CASSSTGWNEQYF
.	TRBV6-1	TRBJ1-5	CASSAGNQPQHF
TRBD1	TRBV18	TRBJ1-5	CASSPGTGGRPQHF
TRBD2	TRBV15	TRBJ2-5	CATSRGLAGQYQETQYF
.	TRBV5-1	TRBJ2-1	CASSLVDWGGTNYNEQFF
.	TRBV27	TRBJ1-2	CASSLMITPRSGYTF
.	TRBV9	TRBJ1-3	CASSVGQANSGNTIYF
.	TRBV29-1	TRBJ2-1	CSGIRGDEQFF
.	TRBV4-2	TRBJ2-7	CASSQGIRAPYEQYF
.	TRBV5-1	TRBJ2-7	CASSFQTGYLTSYEQYF
.	TRBV9	TRBJ1-3	CASSPRIGPPDTIYF
.	TRBV19	TRBJ1-1	CASSIFGRANTEAFF
.	TRBV7-9	TRBJ2-2	CATPGARGANTGELFF
.	TRBV5-1	TRBJ1-2	CASSLATSNYGYTF
TRBD2	TRBV7-2	TRBJ2-3	CASSFTSGRGTDTQYF
TRBD2	TRBV15	TRBJ2-5	CATSPRPSRTSGKWGGTQYF
TRBD2	TRBV4-2	TRBJ2-1	CASSHPRGEELNNEQFF
.	TRBV28	TRBJ2-1	CASNLSGFYNEQFF
.	TRBV4-1	TRBJ2-7	CASSQDVGRDLGYEQYF
TRBD2	TRBV5-1	TRBJ2-7	CASRQTGGLYEQYF
TRBD2	TRBV13	.	CASSLDGGRANEQYF
TRBD2	TRBV5-1	TRBJ2-7	CASSLESGMGEQYF
.	TRBV28	TRBJ1-1	CASSLPVNTEAFF
TRBD1	TRBV25-1	TRBJ2-7	CATRRTGINEQYF